A selection of T cell receptor beta chains follows, all from one sample in a study of spatial heterogeneity in lung cancer. TCRdb reprocessed the 5' RACE reads via MiXCR and lists one record per CDR3 protein. The data show 45,000 to 55,000 distinct CDR3 sequences, with approximately 5.3% seen just once and 11% held by the top ten. This material consisted of PBMCs, taken at surgery. Receptor source: a male donor with early-stage non-small cell lung cancer. CDR3s include the opening cysteine and the closing phenylalanine or tryptophan. D genes are given only for firm matches. For some rows the clone size is stated as once, few or many, or as a class when expanded; others skip it.

TGTGCCAGCAGCCCTGGCGGGGGGGACGAGCAGTACTTC | CASSPGGGDEQYF | TRBJ2-7 | TRBV9 | many | TRBD2
TGTGCTAGCAGCTTAGCAGTGAACCATGAGCAGTTCTTC | CASSLAVNHEQFF | TRBJ2-1 | TRBV7-7 | many | NA
TGTGCCAGCAGTTTCCTCCTAGCGGGACAAGATACGCAGTATTTT | CASSFLLAGQDTQYF | TRBJ2-3 | TRBV28 | many | TRBD2
TGTGCCAGCAGCCCTGTCGGCTGGGCCGATCAGCCCCAGCATTTT | CASSPVGWADQPQHF | TRBJ1-5 | TRBV7-2 | NA | NA
TGTGCCAGCAGCTTGGAATACACAGGGGGAGGCTACACCTTC | CASSLEYTGGGYTF | TRBJ1-2 | TRBV5-4 | many | TRBD1
TGCAGTGCTAGGGGGGCCTACACAGATACGCAGTATTTT | CSARGAYTDTQYF | TRBJ2-3 | TRBV20-1 | NA | NA
TGTGCCAGCAGAGAACGACAGGGAGATACGCAGTATTTT | CASRERQGDTQYF | TRBJ2-3 | TRBV25-1 | NA | TRBD1
TGCGCCAGCAGCTTTGAGGGCACAGATACGCAGTATTTT | CASSFEGTDTQYF | TRBJ2-3 | TRBV5-1 | many | NA
TGTGCCAGCTCCGAGGCCGGGACAGGACCTTACGAGCAGTACTTC | CASSEAGTGPYEQYF | TRBJ2-7 | TRBV5-5 | NA | TRBD1
TGTGCCAGCAGTTCGGGAATCGGGACAGGGATGGATGAAAAACTGTTTTTT | CASSSGIGTGMDEKLFF | TRBJ1-4 | TRBV12-3/TRBV12-4 | many | TRBD1
TGTGCCAGCAGTTACTCCCTAGTTTACGAGCAGTTCTTC | CASSYSLVYEQFF | TRBJ2-1 | TRBV6-2/TRBV6-3 | many | NA
TGTGCCAGCAGCCAAGGACAGGTCTATGGCTACACCTTC | CASSQGQVYGYTF | TRBJ1-2 | TRBV6-5 | many | TRBD1
TGTGCCAGCAGCAGGGCGGGAGAGGCCGGGGAGCTGTTTTTT | CASSRAGEAGELFF | TRBJ2-2 | TRBV5-5 | NA | TRBD2
TGTGCCAGCGGGGTTAGGCTAGCGGGAAGAAATGAGCAGTTCTTC | CASGVRLAGRNEQFF | TRBJ2-1 | TRBV7-8 | many | TRBD2
TGCGCCAGCAGCCAAGAATCGGACTCTCTCGAGCAGTACTTC | CASSQESDSLEQYF | TRBJ2-7 | TRBV5-1 | few | NA
TGTGCCAGCTCAGCTCAGGGGGGGGATCAGCCCCAGCATTTT | CASSAQGGDQPQHF | TRBJ1-5 | TRBV18 | many | TRBD1
TGTGCCAGCAGCCCCGGGGACAGGGGGTCTGGGAACACTGAAGCTTTCTTT | CASSPGDRGSGNTEAFF | TRBJ1-1 | TRBV11-1 | many | TRBD1
TGTGCCAGCAGCGTCGGACAGGTCGGGATTAATCGGCTATATTTT | CASSVGQVGINRLYF | TRBJ2-3 | TRBV9 | NA | TRBD1
TGCGCCAGCAGTCAAGGGGGGACAGATACGCAGTATTTT | CASSQGGTDTQYF | TRBJ2-3 | TRBV5-1 | many | NA
TGTGCCAGCAGCCAGGTCCCGGGACAGGGAGACAATGAGCAGTTCTTC | CASSQVPGQGDNEQFF | TRBJ2-1 | TRBV14 | many | TRBD1
TGTGCCAGCAGCTTAGAAATTTCCGGGCAGGGAGGTGAAAAACTGTTTTTT | CASSLEISGQGGEKLFF | TRBJ1-4 | TRBV7-6 | many | NA
TGTGCTAGTGCACCGGGACAGGGTCCTTATGGCTACACCTTC | CASAPGQGPYGYTF | TRBJ1-2 | TRBV12-5 | NA | TRBD1
TGCAGTGCTACTAGCGGTAGCTCCTACAATGAGCAGTTCTTC | CSATSGSSYNEQFF | TRBJ2-1 | TRBV20-1 | many | TRBD2
TGTGCCAGCAGCCCGCAAGGGGGGCGATCTACTCGGGCTGAAGCTTTCTTT | CASSPQGGRSTRAEAFF | TRBJ1-1 | TRBV7-9 | many | NA
TGTGCCAGCAGCTTATCTCCTGTGTTAGGGGGTAAAGAGACCCAGTACTTC | CASSLSPVLGGKETQYF | TRBJ2-5 | TRBV7-2 | once | NA
TGTGCCAGCAGTTCAAGACTAGCGGGTGTACTGGATGAGCAGTTCTTC | CASSSRLAGVLDEQFF | TRBJ2-1 | TRBV28 | many | TRBD2
TGCAGTGCTAGACCTTCTCGACAGGGAAGAGGAGGCGAGCAGTACTTC | CSARPSRQGRGGEQYF | TRBJ2-7 | TRBV20-1 | NA | TRBD1
TGTGCCGCACGAGGGGCAGAGGACACCGGGGAGCTGTTTTTT | CAARGAEDTGELFF | TRBJ2-2 | TRBV18 | many | NA
TGCAGTGCCTGCCCTACTAGCGGGAGCTCCAATGAGCAGTTCTTC | CSACPTSGSSNEQFF | TRBJ2-1 | TRBV20-1 | many | TRBD2
TGTGCCAGCAGTTCCGATAATGAGCAGTTCTTC | CASSSDNEQFF | TRBJ2-1 | TRBV2 | many | NA
TGCGCCACCAAAAATCCGAGCTCTGGGGCCAACGTCCTGACTTTC | CATKNPSSGANVLTF | TRBJ2-6 | TRBV10-2 | NA | NA
TGTGCCAGCAGCCCCCTGAGGGAGGGAGAGACCCAGTACTTC | CASSPLREGETQYF | TRBJ2-5 | TRBV7-2 | NA | TRBD2
TGTGTCATCAGTGCTGGGACTAGCGGGGGGACAGATACGCAGTATTTT | CVISAGTSGGTDTQYF | TRBJ2-3 | TRBV10-3 | NA | TRBD2
TGTGCCAGCAGCTTAGCGCACCTAAACTATGGCTACACCTTC | CASSLAHLNYGYTF | TRBJ1-2 | TRBV7-2 | NA | NA
TGCGCCAGCAGTCCCGAAAGGGACACAGATACGCAGTATTTT | CASSPERDTDTQYF | TRBJ2-3 | TRBV5-1 | NA | NA
TGTGCCAGCAGCTCGGGGACAGATAACACTGAAGCTTTCTTT | CASSSGTDNTEAFF | TRBJ1-1 | TRBV7-8 | many | TRBD1
TGTGCCAGCAGCTCTTGGACTAGCTCTGGTACAGATACGCAGTATTTT | CASSSWTSSGTDTQYF | TRBJ2-3 | TRBV14 | few | TRBD2
TGTGCCAGCAGCGTTAATACAGGAAATTCACCCCTCCACTTT | CASSVNTGNSPLHF | TRBJ1-6 | TRBV7-2 | few | NA
TGTGCCAGCAGCCTGGGACAGGCAGGAGACGGGGAGCTGTTTTTT | CASSLGQAGDGELFF | TRBJ2-2 | TRBV5-4 | many | TRBD1
TGTGCCAGCAGCCAGGCCGGGGGAGGGGCAGATACGCAGTATTTT | CASSQAGGGADTQYF | TRBJ2-3 | TRBV5-8 | many | TRBD2
TGTGCCAGCAGCCAACAAATGACAGGGGGAAGCTACACCTTC | CASSQQMTGGSYTF | TRBJ1-2 | TRBV3-1 | many | TRBD1
TGTGCCAGCAGCAAAGCGGGTACCCACTACGAGCAGTACTTC | CASSKAGTHYEQYF | TRBJ2-7 | TRBV9 | NA | NA
TGCAGCGTTGAGGGGAGTGTGGAGACCCAGTACTTC | CSVEGSVETQYF | TRBJ2-5 | TRBV29-1 | many | NA
TGCGCCAGCAGTCAATCGTCCAGGACGGCGGACACGGGGGGTCAGCCCCAGCATTTT | CASSQSSRTADTGGQPQHF | TRBJ1-5 | TRBV23-1 | many | NA
TGTGCCAGCAGTACTGGACTAGCGGGGCCTCACGAGCAGTACTTC | CASSTGLAGPHEQYF | TRBJ2-7 | TRBV12-3/TRBV12-4 | few | TRBD2